This entry lists 23 T cell receptor beta chains sequenced from one sample in a study of shared clonotypes between healthy human individuals. Some clones are missing from TCRdb's copy, which holds only in-frame ones; the method was immunoSEQ multiplex PCR. The sample holds approximately 2.3 million clones, approximately 95% seen once. The sample consisted of naive CD4+ T cells from PBMCs. Described subset: CD45RA+ positively selected. The origin of the receptors is a man in his late teens or twenties in good health. Some clones in this sample may be carry-over from other donors' samples.

This clone showed up just once. The chain employs TRBV29-1 and TRBJ2-5; 8 bases line up with TRBD1. This CDR3 spans 12 amino acids. Unmatched junction bases numbered 5, after V lost 6 bases and J lost 5 bases. Germline V lookup: CDR1 SQVTM, CDR2 ANQGSEA. This CDR3 reads CSVATGGETQYF. CDR3 DNA: TGCAGCGTCGCCACAGGGGGGGAGACCCAGTACTTC.

A remark on this clone: Other DNA sequences within the sample encode an identical CDR3. The V and J genes are TRBV6-5 and TRBJ1-1; unclear D gene. Germline assignment: CDR1 MNHEY and CDR2 SVGAGI. The CDR3 covers 13 residues. Trimming shortened V by 5 bases and J by 0 bases, and 7 bases separated the two germline ends. CDR3: CASSPAMNTEAFF. In nucleotides, the CDR3 is TGTGCCAGCAGTCCTGCCATGAACACTGAAGCTTTCTTT.

This chain joins TRBV6-1 and TRBJ1-1; the match to TRBD1 covers 7 bases. Germline V gene sequence: CDR1 MNHNS, CDR2 SASEGT. V trimming: 6 bases; J trimming: 5 bases; junction bases outside the gene matches: 6. This CDR3 has 13 amino acids. CDR3 nucleotide sequence: TGTGCCAGCAGGTTTACAGGGGAGACTGAAGCTTTCTTT. It codes for CASRFTGETEAFF.

The rearrangement uses TRBV2 and TRBJ1-4; D perhaps matches TRBD1 (5 bases). CDR3 length: 15 residues. The germline V and J ends were trimmed by 3 bases and 8 bases, with 16 bases remaining between them. Looked up from germline, CDR1 is SNHLY and CDR2 is FYNNEI. The DNA for the CDR3 is TGTGCCAGCAGTGACACCAGCTTGGGGGAGGAAAAACTGTTTTTT. Encoded protein: CASSDTSLGEEKLFF.

The V gene is TRBV28, the J gene TRBJ1-1; no clear D gene. The CDR3 has 15 residues. Looked up from germline, CDR1 is MDHEN and CDR2 is SYDVKM. V lost 6 bases to trimming and J lost 0 bases, with 14 bases between them. The CDR3 bases are TGTGCCAGCAGAAAGGCTATGGGAATGAACACTGAAGCTTTCTTT. Protein: CASRKAMGMNTEAFF.

The J gene is TRBJ1-3, the V gene TRBV4-1, with D unclear. Trimming took off 1 base at V and 0 bases at J, with 7 bases between the two ends. Germline V lookup: CDR1 MGHRA, CDR2 YSYEKL. CDR3 length: 15 amino acids. DNA of the CDR3: TGCGCCAGCAGCCAAGCCATAATCTCTGGAAACACCATATATTTT. It codes for CASSQAIISGNTIYF.

The chain combines TRBV10-3 with TRBJ2-1; 9 bases map to TRBD1. The ends lost 6 bases at V and 8 bases at J; junction bases unmatched: 11. In germline, CDR1 is ENHRY, CDR2 SYGVKD. The CDR3 covers 15 residues. DNA of the CDR3: TGTGCCATCAGAGCCGGGACAGGGTTATTGGATGAGCAGTTCTTC. Translating it yields CAIRAGTGLLDEQFF.

The rearrangement uses TRBV25-1 and TRBJ2-5; the D is unclear. This CDR3 contains 13 residues. CDR1 MGHDK and CDR2 SYGVNS come from the germline V gene. V lost 5 bases to trimming and J lost 7 bases, with 14 bases between them. The CDR3 sequence: CASSKTAIRTQYF. As DNA, the CDR3 is TGTGCCAGCAGTAAAACAGCGATACGGACCCAGTACTTC.

V is TRBV5-1 and J is TRBJ2-5; weak D call: TRBD2 (6 bases). The CDR3 consists of 14 residues. V was trimmed by 2 bases and J by 1 base, leaving 9 bases between them. Germline CDR1 reads SGHRS; CDR2 reads YFSETQ. The CDR3: CASSFTSSQETQYF. CDR3 DNA: TGCGCCAGCAGCTTTACTAGCAGCCAAGAGACCCAGTACTTC.

Concerning this clone: Other DNA sequences in the sample encode the same CDR3. The genes are TRBV6-1 and TRBJ2-7, with D unresolved. Germline V gene data show CDR1 as MNHNS and CDR2 as SASEGT. Trimming shortened V by 1 base and J by 0 bases, and 7 bases separated the two germline ends. The CDR3 length is 14 residues. DNA of the CDR3: TGTGCCAGCAGTGAAGTTGGAGACTCCTACGAGCAGTACTTC. Amino acids: CASSEVGDSYEQYF.

In the case of this clone: Other nucleotide sequences in the sample specify the same CDR3. The rearrangement joins TRBV5-1 to TRBJ1-1; D gene uncertain. Trimming stripped 5 bases from V and 1 base from J, with 9 bases between. In germline, CDR1 is SGHRS, CDR2 YFSETQ. The CDR3 consists of 13 residues. The CDR3 bases are TGCGCCAGCAGTCGTGACCCGAACACTGAAGCTTTCTTT. Protein product: CASSRDPNTEAFF.

V is TRBV28 and J is TRBJ2-2; TRBD1 matches at 7 bases. Germline V lookup: CDR1 MDHEN, CDR2 SYDVKM. The CDR3 has 16 amino acids. The trim removed 3 bases at V and 5 bases at J, leaving 9 bases unmatched. This chain's CDR3 is CASSFGNRGRTGELFF. DNA for the CDR3: TGTGCCAGCAGTTTCGGGAACAGGGGAAGAACCGGGGAGCTGTTTTTT.

The chain employs TRBV7-2 and TRBJ2-2; TRBD1 matches 7 bases. The ends lost 5 bases at V and 6 bases at J; junction bases unmatched: 12. The CDR3 extends over 16 amino acids. Germline CDR1 and CDR2: SGHTA and FQGNSA. This CDR3 is CASSTRQGRSPGELFF. The CDR3 region has the DNA TGTGCCAGCAGCACCCGACAGGGTAGAAGTCCCGGGGAGCTGTTTTTT.

This clone has a single count. The chain uses TRBV6-6 and TRBJ2-7; no clear D gene. V lost 8 bases and J lost 0, with 5 bases in between. This CDR3 region has 11 residues. The V gene's germline CDR1 is MNHNY and CDR2 SVGAGI (reference sequence). The CDR3 DNA is TGTGCCAGCTCAGCCTCCTACGAGCAGTACTTC. Its protein is CASSASYEQYF.

The chain uses TRBV28 and TRBJ1-4, with unresolved D. Germline loops: CDR1 MDHEN, CDR2 SYDVKM. Trimming pared 4 bases from V and 7 bases from J, leaving 19 bases between. The CDR3 sequence is 16 residues long. The CDR3 protein is CASSSPGATGGEKLFF. The DNA for the CDR3 is TGTGCCAGCAGTTCCCCGGGAGCCACCGGTGGTGAAAAACTGTTTTTT.

This clone was counted a single time. The CDR3 reads CASSLPQDGGELFF. The CDR3 DNA sequence: TGCGCCAGCAGCTTGCCCCAGGACGGCGGGGAGCTGTTTTTT. The chain combines TRBV5-1 with TRBJ2-2; D remains unclear. The V gene's germline CDR1 is SGHRS and CDR2 YFSETQ. V was shortened by 1 base and J by 7 bases, with 11 bases between the two germline ends. This CDR3 contains 14 residues.

The CDR3 DNA is TGTGCCAGCAGCTTAGTTAAGGTAGATGGCTACACCTTC. Amino acid sequence: CASSLVKVDGYTF. This chain links TRBV7-2 with TRBJ1-2; no reliable D call. Germline V gene lookup returns CDR1 SGHTA and CDR2 FQGNSA. The V gene lost 1 base and the J gene lost 6 bases, with 9 bases spanning the gap. This CDR3 contains 13 residues.

This chain uses TRBV9 with TRBJ1-4; no clear D gene. The germline V and J ends were trimmed by 0 bases and 7 bases, with 13 bases remaining between them. The CDR3 has 15 residues. The germline gives CDR1 SGDLS, CDR2 YYNGEE. The CDR3 sequence is CASSVGSQLAEKLFF. In nucleotides, the CDR3 is TGTGCCAGCAGCGTAGGGTCCCAACTGGCTGAAAAACTGTTTTTT.

The chain combines TRBV30 with TRBJ1-1; weak D call: TRBD1 (5 bases). The CDR3 extends over 14 amino acids. V was trimmed by 3 bases and J by 0 bases, leaving 11 bases between them. Germline assignment: CDR1 GTSNPN and CDR2 SVGIG (reference sequence). The CDR3 spells CAWRGTDLNTEAFF. The CDR3 DNA reads as TGTGCCTGGAGAGGGACGGACTTGAACACTGAAGCTTTCTTT.

The chain couples TRBV25-1 to TRBJ2-7; no reliable D call. The CDR3 extends over 14 amino acids. V lost 4 bases to trimming and J lost 0 bases, with 10 bases between them. Looked up from germline, CDR1 is MGHDK and CDR2 is SYGVNS. CDR3 region: CASSGIPNSYEQYF. DNA of the CDR3: TGTGCCAGCAGTGGTATCCCGAACTCCTACGAGCAGTACTTC.

The CDR3 spells CASSPRPLNEQFF. The CDR3 DNA follows: TGTGCCAGCAGCCCCCGACCACTCAATGAGCAGTTCTTC. The chain is built from TRBV7-3 and TRBJ2-1; unclear D gene. CDR1 and CDR2 (germline): SGHTA, FQGTGA. The CDR3 runs to 13 residues. Trimming shortened V by 5 bases and J by 6 bases, and 11 bases separated the two germline ends.

The chain is built from TRBV19 and TRBJ2-6; weak D call: TRBD2 (5 bases). The CDR3 has 16 residues. From germline, CDR1 is LNHDA and CDR2 SQIVND (reference sequence). V lost 7 bases and J 0 bases, leaving 13 bases between the germline ends. CDR3 protein: CASTGSGNSGANVLTF. DNA for the CDR3: TGTGCCAGTACCGGATCCGGGAACTCTGGGGCCAACGTCCTGACTTTC.

V usage is TRBV7-3 and J usage is TRBJ2-1; possibly TRBD1 for D (6 bases). Trimming shortened V by 1 base and J by 10 bases, and 11 bases separated the two germline ends. Germline-derived CDR1 and CDR2 are SGHTA and FQGTGA. The CDR3 consists of 13 residues. The CDR3 DNA follows: TGTGCCAGCAGCTTAAGGTTTACAGGGGAGCAGTTCTTC. Translated, it gives CASSLRFTGEQFF.